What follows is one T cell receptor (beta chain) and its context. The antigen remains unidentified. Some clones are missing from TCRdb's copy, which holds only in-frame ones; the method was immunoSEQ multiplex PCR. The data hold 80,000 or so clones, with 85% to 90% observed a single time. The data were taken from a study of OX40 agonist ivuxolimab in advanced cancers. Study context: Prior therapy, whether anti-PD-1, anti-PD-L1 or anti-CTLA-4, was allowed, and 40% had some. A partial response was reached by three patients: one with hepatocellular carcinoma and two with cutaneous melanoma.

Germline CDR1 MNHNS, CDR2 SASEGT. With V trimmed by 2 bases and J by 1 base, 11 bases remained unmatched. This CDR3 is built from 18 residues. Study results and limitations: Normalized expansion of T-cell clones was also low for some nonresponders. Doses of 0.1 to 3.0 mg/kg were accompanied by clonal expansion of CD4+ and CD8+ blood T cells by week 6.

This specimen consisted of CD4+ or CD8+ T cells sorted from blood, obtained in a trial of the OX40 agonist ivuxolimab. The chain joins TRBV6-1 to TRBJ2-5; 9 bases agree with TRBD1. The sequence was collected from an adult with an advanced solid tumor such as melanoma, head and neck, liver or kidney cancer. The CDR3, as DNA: TGTGCCAGCAGTGAAAGGGGGTGGGGACAGGGAGCCCAAGAGACCCAGTACTTC. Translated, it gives CASSERGWGQGAQETQYF.